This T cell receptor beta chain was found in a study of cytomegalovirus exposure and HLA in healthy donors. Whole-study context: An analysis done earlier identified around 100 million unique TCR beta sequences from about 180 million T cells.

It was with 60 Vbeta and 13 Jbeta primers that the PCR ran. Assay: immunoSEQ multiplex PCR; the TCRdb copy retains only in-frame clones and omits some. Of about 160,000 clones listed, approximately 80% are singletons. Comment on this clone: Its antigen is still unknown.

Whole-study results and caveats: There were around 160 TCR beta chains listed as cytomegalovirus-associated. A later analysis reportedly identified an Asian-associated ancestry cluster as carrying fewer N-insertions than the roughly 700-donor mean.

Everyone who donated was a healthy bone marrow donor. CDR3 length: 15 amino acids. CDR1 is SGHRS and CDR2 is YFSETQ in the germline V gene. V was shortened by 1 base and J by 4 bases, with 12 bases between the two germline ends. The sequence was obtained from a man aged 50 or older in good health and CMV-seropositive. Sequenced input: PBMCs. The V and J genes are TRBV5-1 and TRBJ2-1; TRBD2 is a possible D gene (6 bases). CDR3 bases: TGCGCCAGCAGCTTGCCGCCGACTAGTTACAATGAGCAGTTCTTC. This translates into CASSLPPTSYNEQFF.